The TCR beta chain under discussion was sequenced for a study of cytomegalovirus exposure and HLA in healthy donors. Whole-study context: Among the approximately 380 donors who were genotyped, roughly 76% fell in the genetic ancestry cluster that is associated with self-reported Caucasian donors.

This clone was counted between two and nine times. Its antigen is undetermined. The PCR had 60 Vbeta and 13 Jbeta primers. Measured with immunoSEQ multiplex PCR; TCRdb has only the in-frame clones, and not every one. Here the sample spans some 93,000 clones, around 73% being singletons. The CDR3 has 13 residues. CDR1 MNHEY and CDR2 SVGAGI come from the germline V gene. Trimming shortened V by 6 bases and J by 6 bases, and 15 bases separated the two germline ends. Study-wide points: As a later analysis revealed, the rate of TCR association differed by HLA locus, with DRB1 most and HLA-C fewest.

This receptor was obtained from a woman aged 40 to 55 in good health and CMV-seronegative. The sequencing input was PBMCs. The V call is TRBV6-5, the J call TRBJ2-7, with D perhaps matching TRBD1 (6 bases). CDR3 bases: TGTGCCAGCAGACGGACAGCTAACTTCGAGCAGTACTTC. This codes for CASRRTANFEQYF.